The entry below describes one T cell receptor beta chain. TCRdb fed the 5' RACE reads into MiXCR, producing one record per CDR3 protein. The sample carries roughly 690,000 distinct CDR3 sequences, 21% recorded once. The CDR3 has 13 amino acids. With 3 bases removed from V and 3 bases from J, the gap between germline ends came to 8 bases. Per germline, CDR1 KGHSH and CDR2 LQKENI. The entry originates in a study of identical twins. These data were also reused for a study on T cells expressing NK-cell markers. That source adds: All TCR beta repertoires analysed originated from sorted CD3+CD56+NKG2C+, CD3+CD56+NKG2C- and CD3+CD56-NKG2C+ T cells. Expanded NKG2C+ T cell clones were not confirmed as HCMV-specific.

Source material: PBMCs. V usage is TRBV18 and J usage is TRBJ1-1; no definite D call. This sequence originates from a woman aged 18-35 years in good health. The CDR3 DNA reads as TGTGCCAGCTCACCGACCTACGACACTGAAGCTTTCTTT. It is translated as CASSPTYDTEAFF. The full variable domain, with the rest looked up from reference TRBV18 and TRBJ1-1, is NAGVMQNPRHLVRRRGQEARLRCSPMKGHSHVYWYRQLPEEGLKFMVYLQKENIIDESGMPKERFSAEFPKEGPSILRIQQVVRGDSAAYFCASSPTYDTEAFFGQGTRLTVV.